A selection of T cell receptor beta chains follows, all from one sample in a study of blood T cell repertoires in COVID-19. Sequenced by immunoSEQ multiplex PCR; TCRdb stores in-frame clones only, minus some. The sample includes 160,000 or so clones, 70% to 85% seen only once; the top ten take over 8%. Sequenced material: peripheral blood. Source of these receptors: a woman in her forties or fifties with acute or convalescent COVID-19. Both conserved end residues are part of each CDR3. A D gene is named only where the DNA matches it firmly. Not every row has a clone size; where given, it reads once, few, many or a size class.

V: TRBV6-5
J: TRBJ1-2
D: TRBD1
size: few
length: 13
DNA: TGTGCCAGCAGCGTACAGGGGGCGGATGGCTACACCTTC
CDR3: CASSVQGADGYTF

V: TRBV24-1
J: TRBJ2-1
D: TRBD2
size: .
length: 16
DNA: TGTGCCACCAGTGAGAAGGGACTACCGAGGGTGAATGAGCAGTTCTTC
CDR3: CATSEKGLPRVNEQFF

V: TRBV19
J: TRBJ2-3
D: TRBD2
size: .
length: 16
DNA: TGTGCCAGTAGTTCCAAGCGGGGGAGTAGCACAGATACGCAGTATTTT
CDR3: CASSSKRGSSTDTQYF

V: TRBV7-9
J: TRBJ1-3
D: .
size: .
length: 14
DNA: TGTGCCAGCAGCTCCGGGACATCAAGAAACACCATATATTTT
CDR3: CASSSGTSRNTIYF

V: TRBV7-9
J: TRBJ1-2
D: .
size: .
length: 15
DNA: TGTGCCAGCAGCCTACATATCCGGGACAACAGCGGCTACACCTTC
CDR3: CASSLHIRDNSGYTF

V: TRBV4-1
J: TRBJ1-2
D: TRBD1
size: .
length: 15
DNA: TGCGCCAGCAGCCACCAGACAGGGGGCTTATTTGGCTACACCTTC
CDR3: CASSHQTGGLFGYTF

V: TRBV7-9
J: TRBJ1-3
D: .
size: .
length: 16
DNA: TGTGCCAGCGGTCGCGGATCCTATGACTCTGGAAACACCATATATTTT
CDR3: CASGRGSYDSGNTIYF

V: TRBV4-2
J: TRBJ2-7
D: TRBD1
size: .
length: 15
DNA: TGTGCCAGCAGCCAAGTTGGGACAGACCGCTACGAGCAGTACTTC
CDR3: CASSQVGTDRYEQYF

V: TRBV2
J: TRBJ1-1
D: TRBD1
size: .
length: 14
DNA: TGTGCCAGCAGTGGGACAGGGCGGAACACTGAAGCTTTCTTT
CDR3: CASSGTGRNTEAFF

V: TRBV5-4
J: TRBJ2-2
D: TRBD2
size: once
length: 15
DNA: TGTGCCAGCAGAACGGGAGGTGCGAACACCGGGGAGCTGTTTTTT
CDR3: CASRTGGANTGELFF

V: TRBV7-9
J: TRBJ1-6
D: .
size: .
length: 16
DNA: TGTGCCAGCAGCTTTGGCAGAAACTCCTATAATTCACCCCTCCACTTT
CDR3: CASSFGRNSYNSPLHF

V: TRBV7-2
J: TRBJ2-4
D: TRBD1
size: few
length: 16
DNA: TGTGCCAGCAGCCAACAACAGGGGGTAGCCAAAAACATTCAGTACTTC
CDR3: CASSQQQGVAKNIQYF

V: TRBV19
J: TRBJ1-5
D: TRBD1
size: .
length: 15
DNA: TGTGCCAGTTCCAGGGGGGAGTATAGCAATCAGCCCCAGCATTTT
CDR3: CASSRGEYSNQPQHF

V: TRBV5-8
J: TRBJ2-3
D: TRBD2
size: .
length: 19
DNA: TGTGCCAGCAGCCCCGGGACTAGCGGGAGAGGGCTAGGGGGAGATACGCAGTATTTT
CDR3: CASSPGTSGRGLGGDTQYF

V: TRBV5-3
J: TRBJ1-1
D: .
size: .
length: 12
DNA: TGTGCCAGAAGCCTCCCGGGGACTGAAGCTTTCTTT
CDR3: CARSLPGTEAFF

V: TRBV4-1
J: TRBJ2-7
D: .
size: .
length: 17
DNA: TGCGCCAGCAGCCAGGAACCCCCGAGGGGGAACGGAGACGAGCAGTACTTC
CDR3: CASSQEPPRGNGDEQYF

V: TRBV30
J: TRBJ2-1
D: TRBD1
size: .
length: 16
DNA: TGTGCCTGGAGTATGGGGACAGGGTCCTCCTACAATGAGCAGTTCTTC
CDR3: CAWSMGTGSSYNEQFF

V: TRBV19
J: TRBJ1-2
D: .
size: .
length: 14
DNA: TGTGCCAGTACGGAACAGGAAGGCTCCTATGGCTACACCTTC
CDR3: CASTEQEGSYGYTF

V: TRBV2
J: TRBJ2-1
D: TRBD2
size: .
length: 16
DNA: TGTGCCAGCAGTATCGCGGGGGGGACCTCCTACAATGAGCAGTTCTTC
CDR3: CASSIAGGTSYNEQFF

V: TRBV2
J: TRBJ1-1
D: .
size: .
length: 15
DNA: TGTGCCAGCAGTCCACAGGGATCTGGGAACACTGAAGCTTTCTTT
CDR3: CASSPQGSGNTEAFF

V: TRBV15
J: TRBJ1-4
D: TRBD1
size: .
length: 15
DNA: TGTGCCACCAGCGGGCTAAGGGACAGTGAAGAAAAACTGTTTTTT
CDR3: CATSGLRDSEEKLFF

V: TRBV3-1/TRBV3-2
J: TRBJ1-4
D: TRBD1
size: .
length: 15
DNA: TGTGCCAGCAGCCAAGCACAGGGGCCTAATGAAAAACTGTTTTTT
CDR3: CASSQAQGPNEKLFF

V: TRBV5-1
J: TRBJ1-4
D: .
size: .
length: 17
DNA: TGCGCCAGCAGACTCACAGGGCCCGGCGTGGGTAATGAAAAACTGTTTTTT
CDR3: CASRLTGPGVGNEKLFF

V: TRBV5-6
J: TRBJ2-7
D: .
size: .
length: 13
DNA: TGTGCCAGCAGCTTGGGGACAAGATACGAGCAGTACTTC
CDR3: CASSLGTRYEQYF

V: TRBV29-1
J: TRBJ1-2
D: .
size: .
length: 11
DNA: TGCAGCGTTGAAGATGGAAGGGGTAGCACCTTC
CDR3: CSVEDGRGSTF

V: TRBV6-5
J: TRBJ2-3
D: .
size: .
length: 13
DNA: TGTGCCAGCAGGGCCTCAGCGGCAGATACGCAGTATTTT
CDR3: CASRASAADTQYF

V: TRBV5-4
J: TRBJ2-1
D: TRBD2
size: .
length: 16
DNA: TGTGCCAGCAGCCCAGAGCGGGGGGGCTCTTACAATGAGCAGTTCTTC
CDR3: CASSPERGGSYNEQFF

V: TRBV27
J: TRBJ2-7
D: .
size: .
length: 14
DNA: TGTGCCAGCAGATCCTCTTGGGCCCTCTACGAGCAGTACTTC
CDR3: CASRSSWALYEQYF

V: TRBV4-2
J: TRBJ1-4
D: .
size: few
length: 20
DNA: TGTGCCAGCAGCCAAGATGGAAGAGAGGGAGTAGAGGCTAGGTTGAAGAAACTGTTTTTT
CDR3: CASSQDGREGVEARLKKLFF

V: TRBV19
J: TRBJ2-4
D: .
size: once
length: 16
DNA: TGTGCCAGTAACGCGGGGCAGCTAGGCCTCAAAAACATTCAGTACTTC
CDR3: CASNAGQLGLKNIQYF

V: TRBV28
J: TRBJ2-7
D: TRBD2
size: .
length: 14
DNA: TGTGCCAGCAGTTTCCCGGGACTAGACTACGAGCAGTACTTC
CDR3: CASSFPGLDYEQYF

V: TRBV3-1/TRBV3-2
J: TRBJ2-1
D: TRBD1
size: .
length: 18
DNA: TGTGCCAGCAGCCAAGTTTTGCGAGGGACAGGGGTGGACAATGAGCAGTTCTTC
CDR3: CASSQVLRGTGVDNEQFF

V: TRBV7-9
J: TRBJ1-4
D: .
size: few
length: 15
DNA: TGTGCCAGCAGCTTACAGGGGTTGATTGGTGAAAAACTGTTTTTT
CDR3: CASSLQGLIGEKLFF

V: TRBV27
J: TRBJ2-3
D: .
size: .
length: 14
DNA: TGTGCCAGCATGGTGGGGGGGGCTCGGGATACGCAGTATTTT
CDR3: CASMVGGARDTQYF

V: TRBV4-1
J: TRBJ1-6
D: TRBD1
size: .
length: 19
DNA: TGCGCCAGCAGCCAAGAAGGTGGGACAGATTACTCCTATAATTCACCCCTCCACTTT
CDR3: CASSQEGGTDYSYNSPLHF

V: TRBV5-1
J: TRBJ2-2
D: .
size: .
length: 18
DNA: TGCGCCAGCACCAGGGGGATACTAGCGGCCACGAACACCGGGGAGCTGTTTTTT
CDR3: CASTRGILAATNTGELFF

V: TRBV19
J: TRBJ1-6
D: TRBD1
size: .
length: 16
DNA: TGTGCCAGTAGTACGACAGGGGTTCTTCATAATTCACCCCTCCACTTT
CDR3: CASSTTGVLHNSPLHF

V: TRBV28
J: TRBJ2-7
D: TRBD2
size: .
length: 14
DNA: TGTGCCAGCAAAGCGGGAGGTCGGGTCTACGAGCAGTACTTC
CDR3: CASKAGGRVYEQYF

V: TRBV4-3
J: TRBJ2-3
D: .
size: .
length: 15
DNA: TGCGCCAGCAGCCAAGATGAGGGTAGGGCAGATACGCAGTATTTT
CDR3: CASSQDEGRADTQYF

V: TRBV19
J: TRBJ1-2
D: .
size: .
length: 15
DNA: TGTGCCAGTAGTGATGCGTACAGGAGTCCTGGTGGCTACACCTTC
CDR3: CASSDAYRSPGGYTF

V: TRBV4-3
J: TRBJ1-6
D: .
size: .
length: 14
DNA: TGCGCCAGCAGCCAAGAGGGGGGGAATTCACCCCTCCACTTT
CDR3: CASSQEGGNSPLHF

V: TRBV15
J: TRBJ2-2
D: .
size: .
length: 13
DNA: TGTGCCACCAGCAGAGATACGGGCGGGGAGCTGTTTTTT
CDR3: CATSRDTGGELFF